This T cell receptor (beta chain) appears in the sequencing data of a study of shared clonotypes between healthy human individuals. Study overall: Contributing individuals were two females and a few males aged 18 to 49. Findings of the study overall: Generation of non-shared clonotypes was less probable than generation of clonotypes shared by all four donors.

V lost 3 bases and J lost 4; bases outside the gene matches: 5. The CDR3 sequence is 16 residues long. The V gene's germline CDR1 is SGDLS and CDR2 YYNGEE. On this clone itself: Its cognate antigen is unknown.

Sorted-subset replicate PCRs used 150 to 200 ng DNA, about 30,000 T cell genomes. Using immunoSEQ multiplex PCR, the repertoire was profiled, and TCRdb retains in-frame clones only, with some absent. The sample lists under 1,100,000 clones, approximately 76% occurring once. This receptor was obtained from a man younger than 35 in good health. Sequenced material: memory CD4+ T cells sorted from blood. Subset of the sample: CD45RA-negative fraction. The genes are TRBV9 and TRBJ2-2; TRBD2 matches 11 bases. CDR3 in DNA: TGTGCCAGCAGCGGACTAGCGGGACGTGGCACCGGGGAGCTGTTTTTT. It specifies CASSGLAGRGTGELFF.